This TCR beta chain was found in a study of CD8 T cells in ankylosing spondylitis. The study's findings and limits: Reactive arthritis synovial fluid and blood were previously reported to contain some motif variants. CD8+ disease-linked clones were present at relatively low frequencies in blood. The study identified a TCR beta motif of under ten highly homologous variants that appeared characteristic of ankylosing spondylitis blood. The authors reported significant enrichment of disease-linked clones in matched ankylosing spondylitis synovial fluid.

TCRdb ran MiXCR on the 5' RACE reads and lists one entry per CDR3 protein. Altogether around 130,000 distinct CDR3 sequences are present, approximately 17% being singletons, with the ten largest covering approximately 33%. For this clonotype: Its antigen is undetermined.

The J segment lost 4 bases and the V segment lost 6 bases, leaving 5 bases of the junction unmatched. There are 14 residues in the CDR3. Sequenced input: blood, either unsorted or a sorted T cell fraction (not recorded which). This TCR came from a male donor with ankylosing spondylitis. This rearrangement joins TRBV12-3 or TRBV12-4 to TRBJ1-1; 10 bases are a match to TRBD1. Written as DNA, the CDR3 is TGTGCCAGCAGCCCGCGGACAGGGGGCACTGAAGCTTTCTTT. Translating gives CASSPRTGGTEAFF.